The TCR beta chain under discussion was sequenced for a study of control samples from healthy donors and cancer patients. Generated by immunoSEQ multiplex PCR, the TCRdb table keeps only in-frame clones and is missing some. Of over 100,000 clones listed, 88% are singletons. The origin of this receptor is a man aged 40-49 years in good health. The specimen was blood.

CDR3 bases: TGTGCCAGCAGAGACAGGGTTGCGGCTGAAAAACTGTTTTTT. Translated, it gives CASRDRVAAEKLFF. The genes are TRBV2 and TRBJ1-4, with 7 bases fitting TRBD1. The CDR3 runs 14 residues. Unmatched junction bases numbered 8, after V lost 6 bases and J lost 7 bases. Germline CDR1 SNHLY, CDR2 FYNNEI.